This TCR beta chain was recorded in a study of T cell responses to AZD1222 COVID-19 vaccine. Study-wide results and limits: Reports say nearly half of spike-specific TCRs go after unmutated variant regions.

V lost 1 base, J lost 1 base, and 14 bases lay in between. The CDR3 has 17 residues. Germline lookup yields CDR1 SGHDN and CDR2 FVKESK. Profiled with immunoSEQ multiplex PCR; TCRdb holds only in-frame clones, not every one. Of 50,000 to 70,000 clones in the sample, roughly 85% are singletons; the top ten hold approximately 19%. This clone was recorded only once. Its antigen remains unidentified. The source was peripheral blood, collected on day 0 of MenACWY control vaccination. This chain joins TRBV14 and TRBJ1-5; D unresolved. The receptor was derived from an adult in good health. The CDR3 nucleotides read TGTGCCAGCAGCCAAGTGGTGGGAGCACCAAGCAATCAGCCCCAGCATTTT. This gives the protein CASSQVVGAPSNQPQHF.